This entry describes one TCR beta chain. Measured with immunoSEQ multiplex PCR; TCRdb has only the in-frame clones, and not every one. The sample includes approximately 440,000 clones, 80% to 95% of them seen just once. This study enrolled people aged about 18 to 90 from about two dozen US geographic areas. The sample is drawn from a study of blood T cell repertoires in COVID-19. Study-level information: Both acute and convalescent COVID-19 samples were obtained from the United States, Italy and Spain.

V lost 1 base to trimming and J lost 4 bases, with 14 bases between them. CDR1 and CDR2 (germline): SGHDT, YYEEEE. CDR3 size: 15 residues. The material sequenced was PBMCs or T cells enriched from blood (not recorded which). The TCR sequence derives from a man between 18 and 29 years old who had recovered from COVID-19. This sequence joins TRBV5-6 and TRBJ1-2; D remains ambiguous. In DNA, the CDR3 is TGTGCCAGCAGCTTGCAAACGGTGGTTGGCTATGGCTACACCTTC. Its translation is CASSLQTVVGYGYTF.